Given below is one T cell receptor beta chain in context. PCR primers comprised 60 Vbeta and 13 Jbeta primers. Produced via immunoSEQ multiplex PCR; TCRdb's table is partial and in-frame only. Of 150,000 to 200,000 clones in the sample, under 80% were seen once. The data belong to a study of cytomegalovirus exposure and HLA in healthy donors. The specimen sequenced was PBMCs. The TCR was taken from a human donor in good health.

CDR3 bases: TGTGCCAGCAGCCCCCAGGGGAGGGCTGGGGCCAACGTCCTGACTTTC. Its protein product is CASSPQGRAGANVLTF. The V gene is TRBV11-2, the J gene TRBJ2-6, with D perhaps TRBD2 (7 bases). Between the trimmed V and J ends, which lost 5 bases and 2 bases, there was a span of 13 bases. The CDR3 is made up of 16 amino acids. Germline CDR1 SGHAT, CDR2 FQNNGV.